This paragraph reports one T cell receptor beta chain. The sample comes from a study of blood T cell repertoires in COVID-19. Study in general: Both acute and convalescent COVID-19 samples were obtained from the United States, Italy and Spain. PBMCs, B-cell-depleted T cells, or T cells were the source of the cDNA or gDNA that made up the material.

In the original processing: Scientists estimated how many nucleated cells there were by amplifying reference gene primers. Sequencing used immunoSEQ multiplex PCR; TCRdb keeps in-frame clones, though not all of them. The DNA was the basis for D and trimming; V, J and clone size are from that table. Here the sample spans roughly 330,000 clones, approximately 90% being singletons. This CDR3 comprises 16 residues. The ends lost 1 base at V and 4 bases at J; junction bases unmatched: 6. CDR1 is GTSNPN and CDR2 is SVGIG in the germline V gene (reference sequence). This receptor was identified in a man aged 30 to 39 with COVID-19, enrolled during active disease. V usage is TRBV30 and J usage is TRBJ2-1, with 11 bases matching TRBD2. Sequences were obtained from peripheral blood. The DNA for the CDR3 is TGTGCCTGGAGTGGACTAGCGGGAATTTCTTACAATGAGCAGTTCTTC. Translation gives CAWSGLAGISYNEQFF.